Here is one T cell receptor (beta chain) with its context. These data come from a study of blood T cell repertoires in COVID-19. Cohort assignment relied on participant-reported clinical history. The method was immunoSEQ multiplex PCR; TCRdb's version includes in-frame clones alone and lacks a portion of them. This table holds about 200,000 clones, roughly 84% found once. V was clipped by 2 bases and J by 6 bases; unmatched bases: 11. Germline V CDR1 and CDR2: SGHNT, YYREEE (reference sequence). The CDR3 has 17 amino acids. The sequenced material came from PBMCs or T cells enriched from blood (not recorded which). This TCR came from a woman in her thirties who had been exposed to COVID-19. The chain combines TRBV5-4 with TRBJ2-7; 13 bases are shared with TRBD2. CDR3 in amino acids: CASSLPGLAGPLSEQYF. The CDR3 DNA follows: TGTGCCAGCAGCTTACCGGGACTAGCGGGGCCCCTTAGCGAGCAGTACTTC.